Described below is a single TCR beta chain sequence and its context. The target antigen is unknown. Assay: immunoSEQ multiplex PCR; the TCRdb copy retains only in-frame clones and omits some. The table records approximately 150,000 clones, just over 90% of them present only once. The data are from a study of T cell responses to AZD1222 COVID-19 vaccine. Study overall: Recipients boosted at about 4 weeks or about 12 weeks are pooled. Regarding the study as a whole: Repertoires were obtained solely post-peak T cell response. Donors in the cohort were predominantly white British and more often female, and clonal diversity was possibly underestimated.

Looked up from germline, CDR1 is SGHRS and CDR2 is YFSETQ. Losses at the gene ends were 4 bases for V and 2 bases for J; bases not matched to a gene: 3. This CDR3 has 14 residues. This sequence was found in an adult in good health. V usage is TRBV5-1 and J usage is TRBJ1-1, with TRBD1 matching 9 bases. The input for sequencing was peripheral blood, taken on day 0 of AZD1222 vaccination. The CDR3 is CASSTGQGNTEAFF. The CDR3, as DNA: TGCGCCAGCAGCACGGGACAGGGCAACACTGAAGCTTTCTTT.